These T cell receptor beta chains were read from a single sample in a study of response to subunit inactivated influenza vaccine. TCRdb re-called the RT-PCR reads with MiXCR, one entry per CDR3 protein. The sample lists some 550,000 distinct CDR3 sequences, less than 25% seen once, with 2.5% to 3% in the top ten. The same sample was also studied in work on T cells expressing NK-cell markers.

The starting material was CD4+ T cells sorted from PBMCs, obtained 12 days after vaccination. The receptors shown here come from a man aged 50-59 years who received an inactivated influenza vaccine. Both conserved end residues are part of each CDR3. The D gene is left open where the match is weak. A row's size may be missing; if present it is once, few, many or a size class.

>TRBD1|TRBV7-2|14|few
CASTDRGLTETQYF
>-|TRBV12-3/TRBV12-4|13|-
CASRGGLGGEQFF
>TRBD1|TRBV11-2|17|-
CASSLDGTGVRGTEAFF
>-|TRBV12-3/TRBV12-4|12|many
CASLLTYNEQFF
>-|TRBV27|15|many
CASSLIGVDTDTQYF
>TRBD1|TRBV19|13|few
CASSPGQQVEAFF
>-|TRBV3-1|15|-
CASSQDVLAYNEQFF
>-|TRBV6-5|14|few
CASSYSITNQPQHF
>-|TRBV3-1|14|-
CASSQEGRVLGYTF
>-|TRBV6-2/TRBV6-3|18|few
CASSYIRGRKSGANVLTF
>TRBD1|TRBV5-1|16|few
CASSLTGAAYGNTIYF
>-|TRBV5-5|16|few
CASSLAGAWGYNEQFF
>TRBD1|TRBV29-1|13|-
CSVRAGGLYEQYF
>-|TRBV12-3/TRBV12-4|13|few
CASRPTGWETQYF
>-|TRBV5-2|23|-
CASNSGRHPGLAGVRGSYNEQFF
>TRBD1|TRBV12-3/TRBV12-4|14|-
CASSHGQGVPEQYF
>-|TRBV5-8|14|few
CASSDRQLVRAQHF
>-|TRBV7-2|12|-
CASSALGAEQYF
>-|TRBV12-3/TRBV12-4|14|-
CASSLRGLDYGYTF
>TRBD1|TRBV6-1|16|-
CASPSAGRGPGETQYF
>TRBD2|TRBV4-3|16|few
CASSQVLSGGSYEQYF
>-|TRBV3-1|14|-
CASSQRDSANEQFF
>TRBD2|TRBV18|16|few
CASSPLLADKGQTQYF
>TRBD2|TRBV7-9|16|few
CASSLGSGGAQETQYF
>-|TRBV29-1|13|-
CSVNYGPYNEQFF